This section outlines one T cell receptor beta chain sequence together with its context. Its antigen is undetermined. There are 19 residues in the CDR3. The ends lost 4 bases at V and 0 bases at J; junction bases unmatched: 8. This sample was taken from a study of CD8 T cells in ankylosing spondylitis. TCRdb ran MiXCR on the 5' RACE reads and lists one entry per CDR3 protein. The sample shows more than 300,000 distinct CDR3 sequences, approximately 10% of them seen only once. Study observations and caveats: Some motif variants were previously reported in reactive arthritis synovial fluid and blood. The authors reported significant enrichment of disease-linked clones in matched ankylosing spondylitis synovial fluid. In ankylosing spondylitis blood, a motif of 7 to 9 highly homologous TCR beta variants appeared characteristic.

The TCR was taken from a female donor with ankylosing spondylitis or in good health (not recorded which). This chain joins TRBV12-3 or TRBV12-4 and TRBJ2-1, with 14 bases aligning to TRBD2. Sequenced input: blood, either unsorted or a sorted T cell fraction (not recorded which). CDR3 coding DNA: TGTGCCAGCAGTTACCGACTAGCGGGAGGGCCACGCTCCTACAATGAGCAGTTCTTC. Residues: CASSYRLAGGPRSYNEQFF.